The T cell receptor beta chain described here comes from a study of early T cells in non-severe SARS-CoV-2 infection. Study-level background: RNA in bulk from unsorted whole blood was sequenced, and chains were unpaired.

Looked up from germline, CDR1 is MNHEY and CDR2 is SVGAGI. This CDR3 is built from 16 residues. The library protocol tagged individual cDNA molecules with unique molecular identifiers. From the 5' RACE reads, TCRdb called clonotypes with MiXCR, one entry per CDR3 protein. The sample has about 55,000 distinct CDR3 sequences, around 11% seen once; the top ten hold over 3%. Concerning this clonotype: Its cognate antigen is unknown. One junction end does not reproduce the germline sequence, and a read error may be involved.

Study observations and caveats: In VDJdb matching, anti-spike CD8 responses were favored while private and CD4 specificities went missing.

The sample consisted of whole blood. This sequence was found in an adult who was a healthcare worker with PCR-confirmed SARS-CoV-2 infection or an uninfected control (not recorded which). This rearrangement joins TRBV6-5 to TRBJ2-7; the D gene could be TRBD1 or TRBD2 (5 bases each). This chain's CDR3 is CASSYSAVGRSYEQYF. The DNA of the CDR3 is TGTGCCAGCAGCTACTCGGCTGTGGGACGGTCCTACGAGCAGTACTTC.